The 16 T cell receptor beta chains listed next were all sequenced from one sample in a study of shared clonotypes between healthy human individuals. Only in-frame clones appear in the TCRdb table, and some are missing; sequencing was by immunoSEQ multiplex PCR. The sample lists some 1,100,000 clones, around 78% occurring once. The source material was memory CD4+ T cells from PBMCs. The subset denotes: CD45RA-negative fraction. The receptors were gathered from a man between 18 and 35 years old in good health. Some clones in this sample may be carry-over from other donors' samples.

The CDR3 sequence: CASIQRALVDYGYTF. CDR3 in DNA: TGTGCCAGCATCCAGAGGGCCCTGGTAGACTATGGCTACACCTTC. The rearrangement uses TRBV25-1 and TRBJ1-2; D is undetermined. Trimming pared 7 bases from V and 3 bases from J, leaving 18 bases between. The germline gives CDR1 MGHDK, CDR2 SYGVNS. This CDR3 contains 15 residues.

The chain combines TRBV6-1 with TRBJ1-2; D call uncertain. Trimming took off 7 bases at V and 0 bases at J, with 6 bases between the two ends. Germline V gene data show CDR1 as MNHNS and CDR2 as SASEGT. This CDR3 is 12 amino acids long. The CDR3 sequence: CASTQANYGYTF. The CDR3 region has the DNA TGTGCCAGCACCCAGGCTAACTATGGCTACACCTTC.

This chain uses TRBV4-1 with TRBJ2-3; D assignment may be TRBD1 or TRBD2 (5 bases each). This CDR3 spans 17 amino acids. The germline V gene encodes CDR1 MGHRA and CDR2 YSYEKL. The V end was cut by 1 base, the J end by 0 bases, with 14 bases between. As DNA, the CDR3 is TGCGCCAGCAGCCAAGGATTTGGGGGAACGAGCACAGATACGCAGTATTTT. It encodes CASSQGFGGTSTDTQYF.

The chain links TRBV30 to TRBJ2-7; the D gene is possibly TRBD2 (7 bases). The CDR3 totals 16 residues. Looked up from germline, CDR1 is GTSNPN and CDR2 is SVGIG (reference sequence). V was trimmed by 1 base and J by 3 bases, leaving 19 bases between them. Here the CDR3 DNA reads TGTGCCTGGAGTGCGCTATGGGGGCGCGGGGGCTACGAGCAGTACTTC. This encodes CAWSALWGRGGYEQYF. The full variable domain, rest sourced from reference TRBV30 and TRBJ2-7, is SQTIHQWPATLVQPVGSPLSLECTVEGTSNPNLYWYRQAAGRGLQLLFYSVGIGQISSEVPQNLSASRPQDRQFILSSKKLLLSDSGFYLCAWSALWGRGGYEQYFGPGTRLTVT.

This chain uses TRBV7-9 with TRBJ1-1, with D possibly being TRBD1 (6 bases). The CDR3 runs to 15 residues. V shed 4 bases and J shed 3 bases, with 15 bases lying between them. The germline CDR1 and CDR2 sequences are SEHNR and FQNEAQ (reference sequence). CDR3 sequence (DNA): TGTGCCAGCAGCTCCCAACAGGGAGCGGACACTGAAGCTTTCTTT. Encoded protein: CASSSQQGADTEAFF.

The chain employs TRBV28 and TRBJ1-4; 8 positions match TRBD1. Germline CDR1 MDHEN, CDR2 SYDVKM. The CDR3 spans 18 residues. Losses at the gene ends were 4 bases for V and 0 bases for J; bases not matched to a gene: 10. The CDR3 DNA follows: TGTGCCAGCAGTTCGCCGACAGGGGCAACGACAACTAATGAAAAACTGTTTTTT. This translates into CASSSPTGATTTNEKLFF.

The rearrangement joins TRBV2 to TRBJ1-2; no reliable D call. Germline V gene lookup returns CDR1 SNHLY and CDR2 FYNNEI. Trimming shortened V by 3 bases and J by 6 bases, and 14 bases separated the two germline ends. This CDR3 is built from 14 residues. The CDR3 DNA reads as TGTGCCAGCAGTGACCCTGATCCCACGGATGGCTACACCTTC. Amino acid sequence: CASSDPDPTDGYTF.

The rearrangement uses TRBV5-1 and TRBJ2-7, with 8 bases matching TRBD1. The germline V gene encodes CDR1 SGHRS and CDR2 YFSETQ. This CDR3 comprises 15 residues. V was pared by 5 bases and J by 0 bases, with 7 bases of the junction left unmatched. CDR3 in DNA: TGCGCCAGCAGTTTGACAGGGGTCACCTCCTACGAGCAGTACTTC. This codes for CASSLTGVTSYEQYF.

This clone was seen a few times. In DNA, the CDR3 is TGTGCCAGCACCATTCACAAGAGTTCCTACGAGCAGTACTTC. Translated, it gives CASTIHKSSYEQYF. The rearrangement links TRBV28 to TRBJ2-7; D ambiguous. Trimming left V 7 bases short and J 1 base short, with 14 bases between. Germline V gene sequence: CDR1 MDHEN, CDR2 SYDVKM. The CDR3 has 14 residues.

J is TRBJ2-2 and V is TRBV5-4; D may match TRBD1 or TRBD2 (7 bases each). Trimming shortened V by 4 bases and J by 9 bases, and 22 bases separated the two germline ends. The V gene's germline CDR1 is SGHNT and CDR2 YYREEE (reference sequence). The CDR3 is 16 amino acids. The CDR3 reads CASSPGGQGGQRELFF. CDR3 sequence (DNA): TGTGCCAGCAGCCCGGGAGGCCAGGGGGGTCAACGGGAGCTGTTTTTT. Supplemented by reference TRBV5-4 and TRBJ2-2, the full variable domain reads ETGVTQSPTHLIKTRGQQVTLRCSSQSGHNTVSWYQQALGQGPQFIFQYYREEENGRGNFPPRFSGLQFPNYSSELNVNALELDDSALYLCASSPGGQGGQRELFFGEGSRLTVL.

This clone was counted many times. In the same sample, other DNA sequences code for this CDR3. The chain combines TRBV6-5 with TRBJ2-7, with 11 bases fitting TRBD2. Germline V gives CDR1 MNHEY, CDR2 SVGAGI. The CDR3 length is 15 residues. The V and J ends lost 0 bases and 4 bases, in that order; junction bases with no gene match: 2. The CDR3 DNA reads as TGTGCCAGCAGTTACTCGTTAGCGGGAGGGTACGAGCAGTACTTC. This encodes CASSYSLAGGYEQYF.

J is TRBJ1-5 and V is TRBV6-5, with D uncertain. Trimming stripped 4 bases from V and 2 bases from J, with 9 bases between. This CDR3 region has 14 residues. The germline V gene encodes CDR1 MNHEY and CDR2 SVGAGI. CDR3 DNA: TGTGCCAGCAGTTCGAGGCAGCGCAATCAGCCCCAGCATTTT. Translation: CASSSRQRNQPQHF.

CDR3 sequence reads: CASSLSTGPAFF. DNA of the CDR3: TGTGCCAGCAGCCTAAGCACAGGGCCGGCTTTCTTT. This sequence joins TRBV14 and TRBJ1-1, with TRBD1 as a possible D gene (6 bases). Germline assignment: CDR1 SGHDN and CDR2 FVKESK. The CDR3 is 12 amino acids. V dropped 4 bases and J dropped 11 bases, with 14 bases sitting between them. The whole variable domain, remainder taken from reference TRBV14 and TRBJ1-1, is EAGVTQFPSHSVIEKGQTVTLRCDPISGHDNLYWYRRVMGKEIKFLLHFVKESKQDESGMPNNRFLAERTGGTYSTLKVQPAELEDSGVYFCASSLSTGPAFFGQGTRLTVV.

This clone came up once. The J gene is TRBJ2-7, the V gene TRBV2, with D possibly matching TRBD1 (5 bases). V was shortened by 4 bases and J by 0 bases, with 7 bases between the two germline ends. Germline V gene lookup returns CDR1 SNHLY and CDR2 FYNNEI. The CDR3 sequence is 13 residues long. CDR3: CASSAQASYEQYF. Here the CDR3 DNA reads TGTGCCAGCAGTGCACAGGCCTCCTACGAGCAGTACTTC.

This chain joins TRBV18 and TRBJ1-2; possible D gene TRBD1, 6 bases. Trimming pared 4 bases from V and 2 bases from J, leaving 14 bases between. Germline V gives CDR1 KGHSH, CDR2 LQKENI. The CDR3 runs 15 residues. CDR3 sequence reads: CASSRNGQTNYGYTF. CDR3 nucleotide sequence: TGTGCCAGCTCACGCAATGGACAGACGAACTATGGCTACACCTTC.

The CDR3 loop reads CSARARGYTF. CDR3 DNA: TGCAGTGCTAGGGCTCGCGGCTACACCTTC. The V gene is TRBV20-1, the J gene TRBJ1-2; D is unclear. Trimming took 3 bases from V and 8 from J, leaving 7 bases between them. CDR1 DFQATT and CDR2 SNEGSKA come from the germline V gene (reference sequence). CDR3 length: 10 residues.